The following is a TCR beta chain sequence with its context. This clone was recorded a few times. Its antigen has not been determined. No base quality values were provided; no much bigger clone lies one nucleotide off. This sample is drawn from a study of blood T cell repertoires in COVID-19 (dated by TCRdb to 2020 to 2022). A note on the overall study: Samples covering the acute and convalescent phases of COVID-19 were provided by collaborators in the United States, Italy and Spain. The prospective study material was composed of cDNA or gDNA derived from T cells, B-cell-depleted T cells, or PBMCs. The dataset comprised deeply sampled blood TCRbeta repertoires from subjects exposed to, actively infected with, or recovered from COVID-19. A freely available public database, intended as a resource for researchers studying the immune response to SARS-CoV-2, is where the repertoires were released. The samples were drawn from the first 160 participants of the ongoing ImmuneRACE study and from 1,254 subjects provided by 6 global collaborators. Nearly every sample came with metadata listing a de-identified subject ID, COVID-19 status, age in years and sex. Where HLA class I and class II types were available, the types were taken from metadata supplied by the sample provider, not from assay-based typing.

The paper's findings and limits, for the study overall: The quantity of clinical and demographic metadata differed by source and by participant and was supplied without curation.

TCRbeta CDR3 regions were amplified from genomic DNA using the immunoSEQ Assay, a bias-controlled multiplex PCR. Concerning the study's data processing: Nucleated cell counts per sample were estimated from amplification of reference gene primers within the assay. To quantify the absolute abundance of each unique TCRbeta CDR3 rearrangement, sequence reads were collapsed and filtered. Productive Simpson clonality was computed per sample as the square root of Simpson's diversity index over productive rearrangements. The table was pulled from immuneACCESS by TCRdb, which kept in-frame rearrangements only. Such tables lose some clones; where checked, under half of the loss comes from unresolved V genes, and the rest has no known cause. V and J calls and clone size are copied from that table; D and trimming were computed from the DNA. The sample includes around 250,000 clones, with around nine tenths observed a single time. The ten most abundant clones make up 5.5% to 7.5% of the sample.

The germline V gene provides CDR1 SGHVS and CDR2 FQNEAQ. Including cysteine and phenylalanine, the CDR3 has 14 amino acids. Just the 42-base CDR3 DNA is kept, in frame starting at base 1. V loses 8 bases, J loses 8 bases, and the germline ends lie 21 bases apart. Collaborating institutions collected whole blood in K2EDTA tubes following their own protocols. For TCRbeta analysis, collaborators shipped samples in one of three forms: frozen whole blood, isolated PBMCs, or DNA extracted from either of those sample types. Sequencing input: peripheral blood. The TCR comes from a woman aged 70 to 79 with active or convalescent COVID-19. This receptor chain uses TRBV7-8 and TRBJ1-2; TRBD1 is perhaps the D gene, given 5 matching bases. CDR3 loop: CASFRGGSERGYTF. The base sequence is TGTGCCAGCTTCCGGGGGGGATCGGAACGCGGCTACACCTTC.